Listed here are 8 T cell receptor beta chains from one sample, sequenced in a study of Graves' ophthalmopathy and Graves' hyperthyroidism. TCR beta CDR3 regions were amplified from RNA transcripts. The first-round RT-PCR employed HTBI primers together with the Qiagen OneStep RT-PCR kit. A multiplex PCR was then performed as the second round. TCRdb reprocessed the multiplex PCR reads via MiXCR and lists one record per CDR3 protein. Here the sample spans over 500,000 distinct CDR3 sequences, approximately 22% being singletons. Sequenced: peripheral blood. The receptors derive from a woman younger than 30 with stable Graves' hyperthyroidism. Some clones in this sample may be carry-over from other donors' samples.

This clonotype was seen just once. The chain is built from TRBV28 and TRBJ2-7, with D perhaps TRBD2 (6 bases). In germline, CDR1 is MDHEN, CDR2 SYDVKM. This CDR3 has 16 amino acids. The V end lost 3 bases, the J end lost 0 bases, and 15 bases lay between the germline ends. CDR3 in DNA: TGTGCCAGCAGTTTCTTCCCAGCGGGTCCCTCCTACGAGCAGTACTTC. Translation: CASSFFPAGPSYEQYF.

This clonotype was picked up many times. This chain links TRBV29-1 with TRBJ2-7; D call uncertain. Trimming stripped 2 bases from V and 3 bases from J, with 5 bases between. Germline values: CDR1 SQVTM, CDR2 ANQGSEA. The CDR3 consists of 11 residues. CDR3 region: CSVEKRYEQYF. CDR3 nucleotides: TGCAGCGTTGAAAAGCGCTACGAGCAGTACTTC.

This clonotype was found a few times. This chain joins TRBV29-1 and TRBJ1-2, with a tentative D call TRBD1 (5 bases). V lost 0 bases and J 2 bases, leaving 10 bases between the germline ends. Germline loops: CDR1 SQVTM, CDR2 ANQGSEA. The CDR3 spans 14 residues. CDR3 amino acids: CSVEEGGDNYGYTF. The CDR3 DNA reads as TGCAGCGTTGAAGAGGGGGGAGACAACTATGGCTACACCTTC.

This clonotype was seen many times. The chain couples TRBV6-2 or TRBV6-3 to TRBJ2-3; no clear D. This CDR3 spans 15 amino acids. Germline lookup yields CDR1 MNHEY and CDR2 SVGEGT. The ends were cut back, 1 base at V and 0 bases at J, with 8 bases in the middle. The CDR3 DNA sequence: TGTGCCAGCAGTTACTTCAGCCCCAGCACAGATACGCAGTATTTT. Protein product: CASSYFSPSTDTQYF.

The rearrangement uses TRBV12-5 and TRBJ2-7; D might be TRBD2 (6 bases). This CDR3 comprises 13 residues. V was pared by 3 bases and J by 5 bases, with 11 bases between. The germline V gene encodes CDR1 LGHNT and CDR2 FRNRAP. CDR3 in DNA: TGTGCTAGTGGTTTAGGAGGGGCCAACGAGCAGTACTTC. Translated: CASGLGGANEQYF.

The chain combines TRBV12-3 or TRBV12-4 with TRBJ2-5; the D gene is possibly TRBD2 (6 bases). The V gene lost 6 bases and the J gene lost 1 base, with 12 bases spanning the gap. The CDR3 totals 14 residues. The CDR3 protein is CASSNIGGQETQYF. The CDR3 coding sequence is TGTGCCAGCAGCAACATCGGGGGCCAAGAGACCCAGTACTTC.

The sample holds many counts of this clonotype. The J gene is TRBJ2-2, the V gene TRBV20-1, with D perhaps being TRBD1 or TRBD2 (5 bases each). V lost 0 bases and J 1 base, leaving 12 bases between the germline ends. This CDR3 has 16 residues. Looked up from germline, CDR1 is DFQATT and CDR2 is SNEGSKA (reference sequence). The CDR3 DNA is TGCAGTGCTAGAGACGGGACCTTAGGGAACACCGGGGAGCTGTTTTTT. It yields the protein CSARDGTLGNTGELFF.

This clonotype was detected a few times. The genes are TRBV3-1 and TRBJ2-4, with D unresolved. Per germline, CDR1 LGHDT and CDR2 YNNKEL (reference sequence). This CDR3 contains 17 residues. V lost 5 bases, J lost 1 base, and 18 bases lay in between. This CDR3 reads CASSSTMTVSAKNIQYF. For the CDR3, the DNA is TGTGCCAGCAGCAGCACCATGACGGTCTCGGCCAAAAACATTCAGTACTTC.